This T cell receptor (beta chain) was documented in a study of a mutant IDH1 vaccine in newly diagnosed glioma. Time point reported: week 23, last vaccination. Vaccine doses each comprised 300 ug of mutant IDH1 20-mer peptide, with topical imiquimod. The CDR3 contains 11 residues. Germline assignment: CDR1 SGHVS and CDR2 FQNEAQ. V was trimmed by 1 base and J by 5 bases, leaving 3 bases between them. The repertoire was sequenced with immunoSEQ multiplex PCR; TCRdb's copy has only in-frame clones and lacks some. The sample has tens of thousands of clones; roughly 80% are singletons. A word on this clone: Its antigen remains unidentified.

Sequenced here: PBMCs, sampled from a glioma patient whose treatment included an IDH1 peptide vaccine. The chain couples TRBV7-8 to TRBJ2-7; D remains unclear. The source is a man aged 40-49 years with glioma. CDR3 bases: TGTGCCAGCAGCTTAGTCGACGAGCAGTACTTC. Protein product: CASSLVDEQYF.